This TCR beta chain was sequenced for a study of blood T cell repertoires in COVID-19. Trimming removed 2 bases at V and 5 bases at J, with 15 bases between. Germline V CDR1 and CDR2: SGHAT, FQNNGV. This CDR3 spans 15 amino acids. Authors' data handling: Amplifying reference gene primers gave estimates of nucleated cell counts. Method: immunoSEQ multiplex PCR; TCRdb's copy keeps in-frame clones and lacks some. The DNA gave D and trimming, while V, J and clone size come from that table. The sample has some 200,000 clones; 84% are singletons. The sequencing sample was made of peripheral blood. V gene TRBV11-2 combines with J gene TRBJ1-1; D is ambiguous. The sequence was collected from a woman in her 70s with COVID-19, enrolled during active disease. CDR3 protein: CASSLPPVGGTEAFF. For the CDR3, the DNA is TGTGCCAGCAGCTTACCGCCTGTTGGAGGGACTGAAGCTTTCTTT. The variable domain in full, completed from reference TRBV11-2 and TRBJ1-1, reads EAGVAQSPRYKIIEKRQSVAFWCNPISGHATLYWYQQILGQGPKLLIQFQNNGVVDDSQLPKDRFSAERLKGVDSTLKIQPAKLEDSAVYLCASSLPPVGGTEAFFGQGTRLTVV.